Following are 29 T cell receptor beta chains from one sample sequenced in a study of cytomegalovirus exposure and HLA in healthy donors. PCR employed 60 Vbeta and 13 Jbeta primers. Sequencing used immunoSEQ multiplex PCR; TCRdb keeps in-frame clones, though not all of them. The table for this sample gives 150,000 to 200,000 clones. The sequenced sample consisted of PBMCs. These receptors originate from a young man in good health and CMV-seronegative.

The chain combines TRBV29-1 with TRBJ2-1, with 7 positions matching TRBD1. The CDR3 length is 14 residues. The V and J ends lost 8 bases and 0 bases, in that order; junction bases with no gene match: 7. Per germline, CDR1 SQVTM and CDR2 ANQGSEA. The CDR3 DNA is TGCAGCATAGTGGGACAGAGCTCCTACAATGAGCAGTTCTTC. This translates into CSIVGQSSYNEQFF.

The chain recombines TRBV5-1 with TRBJ2-3, with 11 bases lining up with TRBD2. V lost 0 bases and J lost 5; bases outside the gene matches: 5. CDR3 length: 16 residues. Germline V CDR1 and CDR2: SGHRS, YFSETQ. The CDR3 nucleotides are TGCGCCAGCAGCTTGGATTTAGCGGGAGGGTTAGATACGCAGTATTTT. As protein: CASSLDLAGGLDTQYF.

The chain links TRBV6-1 to TRBJ1-4, with 7 bases fitting TRBD1. Germline V CDR1 and CDR2: MNHNS, SASEGT. V was pared by 3 bases and J by 8 bases, with 6 bases of the junction left unmatched. This CDR3 has 14 residues. DNA of the CDR3: TGTGCCAGCAGTGAGGCAGGGGGAGAAGAAAAACTGTTTTTT. Residues: CASSEAGGEEKLFF.

The V and J genes are TRBV29-1 and TRBJ2-1, with a tentative D call TRBD1 (6 bases). Per germline, CDR1 SQVTM and CDR2 ANQGSEA. V was cut by 6 bases and J by 8 bases, with 14 bases left in between. The CDR3 is 12 residues long. The CDR3 coding sequence is TGCAGCGTCGTAAAACAGGGCTATGAGCAGTTCTTC. This gives the protein CSVVKQGYEQFF.

The rearrangement joins TRBV7-2 to TRBJ1-1; D gene ambiguous. This CDR3 has 13 amino acids. Trimming removed 3 bases at V and 5 bases at J, with 10 bases between. Germline CDR1 reads SGHTA; CDR2 reads FQGNSA. CDR3 sequence reads: CASSLGVLTEAFF. Here the CDR3 DNA reads TGTGCCAGCAGCTTGGGAGTTTTGACTGAAGCTTTCTTT.

V and J are TRBV6-5 and TRBJ1-5; no firm D call. CDR1 and CDR2 from the germline V gene are MNHEY and SVGAGI. Trimming shortened V by 4 bases and J by 6 bases, and 7 bases separated the two germline ends. The CDR3 consists of 12 residues. The CDR3 loop is CASSSTGQPQHF. Written as DNA, the CDR3 is TGTGCCAGCAGTTCGACTGGTCAGCCCCAGCATTTT.

V is TRBV19 and J is TRBJ1-5, with 9 bases identical to TRBD1. V trimming: 5 bases; J trimming: 6 bases; junction bases outside the gene matches: 8. In germline, CDR1 is LNHDA, CDR2 SQIVND (reference sequence). There are 15 residues in the CDR3. The CDR3 DNA is TGTGCCAGTAGTGTACAGGGGGCGCACGGTCAGCCCCAGCATTTT. Its translation: CASSVQGAHGQPQHF.

This chain connects TRBV19 to TRBJ1-2; no firm D call. This CDR3 has 13 residues. V lost 10 bases to trimming and J lost 4 bases, with 16 bases between them. Germline lookup yields CDR1 LNHDA and CDR2 SQIVND (reference sequence). Written as DNA, the CDR3 is TGTGCCACCATGCCGGGGAACGGCTATGGCTACACCTTC. This sequence encodes CATMPGNGYGYTF. Based on the CDR3 plus reference TRBV19 and TRBJ1-2, the full variable domain is DGGITQSPKYLFRKEGQNVTLSCEQNLNHDAMYWYRQDPGQGLRLIYYSQIVNDFQKGDIAEGYSVSREKKESFPLTVTSAQKNPTAFYLCATMPGNGYGYTFGSGTRLTVV.

The gene calls are TRBV5-1 and TRBJ2-3; 9 positions match TRBD2. The trim removed 4 bases at V and 4 bases at J, leaving 10 bases unmatched. The germline V gene encodes CDR1 SGHRS and CDR2 YFSETQ. CDR3 length: 16 residues. This chain's CDR3 is CASSDRLAGRADTQYF. CDR3 DNA sequence: TGCGCCAGCAGCGATCGGCTAGCGGGACGTGCAGATACGCAGTATTTT.

The chain is built from TRBV6-1 and TRBJ2-1; TRBD2 matches 13 bases. CDR1 and CDR2 (germline): MNHNS, SASEGT. V shed 4 bases, J shed 6 bases, and the junction held 15 bases outside the gene matches. This CDR3 is built from 19 residues. The CDR3 DNA is TGTGCCAGCAGTGCGAAGGACCTCGGACTAGCGGGGGTAACCAATGAGCAGTTCTTC. It is translated as CASSAKDLGLAGVTNEQFF.

This chain joins TRBV4-3 and TRBJ2-4, with 7 bases that match TRBD1. This CDR3 spans 16 amino acids. The V and J ends lost 1 base and 0 bases, in that order; junction bases with no gene match: 3. In germline, CDR1 is LGHNA, CDR2 YSLEER. The CDR3 DNA is TGCGCCAGCAGCCAAGCCCACAGGGGAGCCAAAAACATTCAGTACTTC. Its protein is CASSQAHRGAKNIQYF.

Here the CDR3 DNA reads TGTGCCAGCAGCCTACGGACAGGGTGGGCCTATGGCTACACCTTC. Its translation is CASSLRTGWAYGYTF. The chain is built from TRBV11-2 and TRBJ1-2, with 8 bases aligning to TRBD1. Looked up from germline, CDR1 is SGHAT and CDR2 is FQNNGV. V trimming: 5 bases; J trimming: 4 bases; junction bases outside the gene matches: 9. The CDR3 has 15 amino acids.

V and J are TRBV11-2 and TRBJ1-2; a possible D gene is TRBD1 (6 bases). The CDR3 totals 16 residues. Trimming cost V 4 bases and J 2 bases, with 17 bases left between them. The germline CDR1 and CDR2 sequences are SGHAT and FQNNGV. The DNA for the CDR3 is TGTGCCAGCAGCTACCTGAGGGGGAACCCGAACTATGGCTACACCTTC. Protein: CASSYLRGNPNYGYTF.

This chain connects TRBV27 to TRBJ2-1; maybe TRBD2 (5 bases). Germline assignment: CDR1 MNHEY and CDR2 SMNVEV (reference sequence). The CDR3 runs to 14 residues. The V and J ends lost 8 bases and 0 bases respectively, with 11 bases between them. Here the CDR3 DNA reads TGTGCCAGCCGGGGAGCTAGCTCCTACAATGAGCAGTTCTTC. Translation: CASRGASSYNEQFF.

The chain uses TRBV7-3 and TRBJ1-5, with D possibly being TRBD1 (5 bases). V lost 1 base and J lost 7, with 23 bases in between. This CDR3 has 18 residues. Germline lookup yields CDR1 SGHTA and CDR2 FQGTGA. Here the CDR3 reads CASSLIVWYGTGEQPQHF. The CDR3 region has the DNA TGTGCCAGCAGCTTAATCGTCTGGTATGGAACAGGAGAACAGCCCCAGCATTTT.

CDR3 protein: CASRGEETQYF. The CDR3 DNA is TGTGCCAGTAGGGGCGAGGAGACCCAGTACTTC. The V and J genes are TRBV19 and TRBJ2-5; no definite D call. This CDR3 is built from 11 residues. Looked up from germline, CDR1 is LNHDA and CDR2 is SQIVND (reference sequence). Trimming left V 6 bases short and J 5 bases short, with 7 bases between. The full variable domain, in which reference TRBV19 and TRBJ2-5 provide the parts outside the CDR3, is DGGITQSPKYLFRKEGQNVTLSCEQNLNHDAMYWYRQDPGQGLRLIYYSQIVNDFQKGDIAEGYSVSREKKESFPLTVTSAQKNPTAFYLCASRGEETQYFGPGTRLLVL.

This chain links TRBV19 with TRBJ1-5, with 8 nucleotides matching TRBD1. CDR1 LNHDA and CDR2 SQIVND come from the germline V gene (reference sequence). The CDR3 contains 15 residues. With V trimmed by 6 bases and J by 2 bases, 6 bases remained unmatched. CDR3 nucleotide sequence: TGTGCCAGTAGGTCAGGGGGCGCGGGCAATCAGCCCCAGCATTTT. This sequence encodes CASRSGGAGNQPQHF.

The V call is TRBV19, the J call TRBJ1-1, with 7 bases fitting TRBD1. Germline V lookup: CDR1 LNHDA, CDR2 SQIVND (reference sequence). V was clipped by 7 bases and J by 1 base; unmatched bases: 9. CDR3 length: 15 residues. CDR3 DNA sequence: TGTGCCAGTAAGGTGGGAAGGACAGGGAACACTGAAGCTTTCTTT. It specifies CASKVGRTGNTEAFF.

The rearrangement joins TRBV6-4 to TRBJ2-2, with 13 bases lining up with TRBD2. There are 19 residues in the CDR3. V was pared by 0 bases and J by 0 bases, with 4 bases of the junction left unmatched. CDR1 and CDR2 (germline): MRHNA, SNTAGT. As DNA, the CDR3 is TGTGCCAGCAGTGACTCACGACTAGCGGGGGGCGCGAACACCGGGGAGCTGTTTTTT. Translating it yields CASSDSRLAGGANTGELFF.

The V and J genes are TRBV19 and TRBJ1-1; 8 nucleotides agree with TRBD1. The junction had 5 bases not matched to a gene; V was cut back by 7 bases and J by 1 base. Germline CDR1 and CDR2: LNHDA and SQIVND (reference sequence). This CDR3 contains 14 residues. This CDR3 is CASILGQGNTEAFF. The CDR3 nucleotides read TGTGCCAGTATCCTCGGACAGGGGAACACTGAAGCTTTCTTT.

This sequence joins TRBV2 and TRBJ1-2, with TRBD1 identical over 10 bases. The CDR3 has 12 amino acids. The junction had 4 bases not matched to a gene; V was cut back by 8 bases and J by 7 bases. Germline V gives CDR1 SNHLY, CDR2 FYNNEI. The CDR3 spells CASSGDRGGYTF. CDR3 in DNA: TGTGCCAGCTCCGGGGACAGGGGTGGCTACACCTTC.

The chain combines TRBV11-3 with TRBJ1-2; no definite D call. V lost 5 bases and J 3 bases, leaving 7 bases between the germline ends. Germline-derived CDR1 and CDR2 are SGHNT and YENEEA. There are 12 residues in the CDR3. The CDR3 bases are TGTGCCAGCAGCGCGGATGACTATGGCTACACCTTC. Encoded protein: CASSADDYGYTF.

The chain combines TRBV27 with TRBJ2-1; 7 bases are shared with TRBD2. V shed 0 bases and J 6 bases; nucleotides not matched to a gene: 8. Germline V gene data show CDR1 as MNHEY and CDR2 as SMNVEV (reference sequence). This CDR3 spans 16 amino acids. In nucleotides, the CDR3 is TGTGCCAGCAGTTTATCGGGGACCGGGGGGAGCAATGAGCAGTTCTTC. Translation: CASSLSGTGGSNEQFF.

The rearrangement links TRBV7-9 to TRBJ2-2, with 8 bases that match TRBD2. The CDR3 is made up of 13 amino acids. CDR1 SEHNR and CDR2 FQNEAQ come from the germline V gene (reference sequence). V gave up 3 bases and J gave up 6 bases; unmatched junction bases: 0. For the CDR3, the DNA is TGTGCCAGCAGCTTGACTAGCGCCGGGGAGCTGTTTTTT. The encoded protein is CASSLTSAGELFF.

The chain has TRBV9 and TRBJ2-7; D is perhaps TRBD2 (6 bases). Germline V gene data show CDR1 as SGDLS and CDR2 as YYNGEE. CDR3 length: 14 amino acids. V lost 6 bases and J 7 bases, leaving 20 bases between the germline ends. This CDR3 is CASTRSGGLGEQYF. The CDR3 DNA follows: TGTGCCAGCACCCGCTCCGGAGGGTTGGGGGAGCAGTACTTC.

CDR3 coding DNA: TGCGCCAGCAGCTTGTATGGCAGGGAATCGCCCCAGCATTTT. This gives the protein CASSLYGRESPQHF. The chain links TRBV5-1 to TRBJ1-5; the D gene is possibly TRBD1 (5 bases). V was cut by 1 base and J by 9 bases, with 14 bases left in between. The CDR3 consists of 14 residues. Germline V gives CDR1 SGHRS, CDR2 YFSETQ.

The chain recombines TRBV9 with TRBJ1-1; D unresolved. There are 12 residues in the CDR3. Germline V gene sequence: CDR1 SGDLS, CDR2 YYNGEE. The germline V and J ends were trimmed by 4 bases and 4 bases, with 8 bases remaining between them. For the CDR3, the DNA is TGTGCCAGCAGCACCGGTTCCACTGAAGCTTTCTTT. Its translation: CASSTGSTEAFF.

The CDR3: CAWSVLSGSRTDTQYF. CDR3 nucleotides: TGTGCCTGGAGTGTACTTAGCGGGAGTCGCACAGATACGCAGTATTTT. The chain combines TRBV30 with TRBJ2-3; TRBD2 matches 9 bases. V gave up 0 bases and J gave up 1 base; unmatched junction bases: 5. The germline CDR1 and CDR2 sequences are GTSNPN and SVGIG (reference sequence). The CDR3 is 16 residues long.

This chain uses TRBV18 with TRBJ1-5; the D gene is possibly TRBD1 (5 bases). The CDR3 extends over 15 amino acids. V lost 3 bases, J lost 2 bases, and 11 bases lay in between. In germline, CDR1 is KGHSH, CDR2 LQKENI. The CDR3 sequence: CASSPEQGGNQPQHF. The CDR3 region has the DNA TGTGCCAGCTCACCTGAGCAGGGTGGCAATCAGCCCCAGCATTTT.